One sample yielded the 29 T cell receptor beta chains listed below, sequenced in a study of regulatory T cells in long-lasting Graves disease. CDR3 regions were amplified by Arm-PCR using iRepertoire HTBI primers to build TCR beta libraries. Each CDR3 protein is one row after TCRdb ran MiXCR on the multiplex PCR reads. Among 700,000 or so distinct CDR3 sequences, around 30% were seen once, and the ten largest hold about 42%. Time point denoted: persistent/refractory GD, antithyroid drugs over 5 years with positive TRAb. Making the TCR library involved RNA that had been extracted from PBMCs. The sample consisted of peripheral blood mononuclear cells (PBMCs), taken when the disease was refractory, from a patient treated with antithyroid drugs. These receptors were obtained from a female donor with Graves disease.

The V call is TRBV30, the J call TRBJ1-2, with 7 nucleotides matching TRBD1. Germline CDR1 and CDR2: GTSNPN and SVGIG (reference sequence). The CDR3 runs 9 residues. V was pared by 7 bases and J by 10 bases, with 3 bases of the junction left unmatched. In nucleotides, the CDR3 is TGTGCCTCTGACAGGGACTACACCTTC. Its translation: CASDRDYTF.

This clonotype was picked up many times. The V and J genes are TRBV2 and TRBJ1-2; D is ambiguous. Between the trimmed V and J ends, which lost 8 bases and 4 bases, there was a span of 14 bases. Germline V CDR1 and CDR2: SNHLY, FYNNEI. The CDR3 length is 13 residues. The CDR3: CASVADDLYGYTF. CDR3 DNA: TGTGCCAGCGTGGCAGACGACCTCTATGGCTACACCTTC.

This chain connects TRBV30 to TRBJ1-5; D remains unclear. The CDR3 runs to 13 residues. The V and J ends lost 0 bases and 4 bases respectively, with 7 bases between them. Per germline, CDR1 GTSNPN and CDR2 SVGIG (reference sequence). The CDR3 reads CAWSVTGNQPQHF. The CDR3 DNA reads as TGTGCCTGGAGTGTAACTGGAAATCAGCCCCAGCATTTT.

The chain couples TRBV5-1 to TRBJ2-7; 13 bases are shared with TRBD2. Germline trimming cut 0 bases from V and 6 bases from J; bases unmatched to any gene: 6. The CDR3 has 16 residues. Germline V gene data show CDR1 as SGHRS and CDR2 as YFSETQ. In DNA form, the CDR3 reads TGCGCCAGCAGCTTGGCCACTAGCGGGAGGGCGGCCGAGCAGTACTTC. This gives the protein CASSLATSGRAAEQYF.

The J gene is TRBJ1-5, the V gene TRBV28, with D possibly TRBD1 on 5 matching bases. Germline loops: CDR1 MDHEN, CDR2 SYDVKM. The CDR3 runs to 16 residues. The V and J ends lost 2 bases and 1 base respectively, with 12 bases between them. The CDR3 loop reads CASSLRVGQSNQPQHF. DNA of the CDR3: TGTGCCAGCAGTTTAAGGGTCGGACAAAGCAATCAGCCCCAGCATTTT. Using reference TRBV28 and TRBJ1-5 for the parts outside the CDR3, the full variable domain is DVKVTQSSRYLVKRTGEKVFLECVQDMDHENMFWYRQDPGLGLRLIYFSYDVKMKEKGDIPEGYSVSREKKERFSLILESASTNQTSMYLCASSLRVGQSNQPQHFGDGTRLSIL.

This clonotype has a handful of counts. CDR3 nucleotide sequence: TGTGCCAGCAGTTTTGTGACAGGGAACTACGAGCAGTACTTC. Translated: CASSFVTGNYEQYF. The chain uses TRBV27 and TRBJ2-7; TRBD1 agrees at 7 bases. Per germline, CDR1 MNHEY and CDR2 SMNVEV (reference sequence). This CDR3 contains 14 residues. V lost 3 bases, J lost 3 bases, and 5 bases stayed unmatched.

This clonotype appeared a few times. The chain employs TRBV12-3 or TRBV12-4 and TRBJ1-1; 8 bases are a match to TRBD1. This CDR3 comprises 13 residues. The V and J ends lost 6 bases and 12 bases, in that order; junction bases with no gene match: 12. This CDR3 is CASSMNPGQAPFF. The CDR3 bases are TGTGCCAGCAGCATGAACCCGGGACAGGCCCCTTTCTTT.

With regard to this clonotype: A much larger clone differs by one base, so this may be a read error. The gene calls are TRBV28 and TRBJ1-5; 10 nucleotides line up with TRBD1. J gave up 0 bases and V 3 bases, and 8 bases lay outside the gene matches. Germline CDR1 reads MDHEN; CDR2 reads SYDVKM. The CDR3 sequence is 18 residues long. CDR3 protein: CASSFRDRGAYSNQPQHF. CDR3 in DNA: TGTGCCAGCAGTTTCCGGGACAGGGGTGCCTATAGCAATCAGCCCCAGCATTTT.

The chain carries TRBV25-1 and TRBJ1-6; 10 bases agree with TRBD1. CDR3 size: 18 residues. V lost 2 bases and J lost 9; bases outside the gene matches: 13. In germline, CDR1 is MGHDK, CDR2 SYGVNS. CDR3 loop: CASSEPATPGQGSSPLHF. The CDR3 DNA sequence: TGTGCCAGCAGTGAACCCGCGACCCCGGGACAGGGGAGTTCACCCCTCCACTTT.

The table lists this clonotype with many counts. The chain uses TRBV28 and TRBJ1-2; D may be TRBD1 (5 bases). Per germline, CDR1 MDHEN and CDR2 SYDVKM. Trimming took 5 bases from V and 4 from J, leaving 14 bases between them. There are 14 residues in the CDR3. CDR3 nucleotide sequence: TGTGCCAGCAGTGCCCGGGGCAGGGCCTATGGCTACACCTTC. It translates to CASSARGRAYGYTF.

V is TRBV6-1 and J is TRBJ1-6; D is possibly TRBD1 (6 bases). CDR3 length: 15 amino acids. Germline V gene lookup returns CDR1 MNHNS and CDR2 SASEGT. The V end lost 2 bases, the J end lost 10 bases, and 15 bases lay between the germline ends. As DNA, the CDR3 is TGTGCCAGCAGTGAACGCGTACAGGGATTCTCACCCCTCCACTTT. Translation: CASSERVQGFSPLHF.

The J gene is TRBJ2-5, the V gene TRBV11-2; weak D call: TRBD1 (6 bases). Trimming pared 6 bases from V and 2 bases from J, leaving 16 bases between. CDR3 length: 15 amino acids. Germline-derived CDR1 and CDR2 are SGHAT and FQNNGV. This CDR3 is CASSRGYRVQETQYF. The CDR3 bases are TGTGCCAGCAGTAGGGGTTACAGGGTGCAAGAGACCCAGTACTTC.

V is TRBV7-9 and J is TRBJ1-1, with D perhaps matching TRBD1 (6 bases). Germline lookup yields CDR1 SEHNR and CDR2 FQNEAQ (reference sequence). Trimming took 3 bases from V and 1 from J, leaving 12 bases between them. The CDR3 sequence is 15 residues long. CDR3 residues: CASSLGGPSNTEAFF. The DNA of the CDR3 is TGTGCCAGCAGCTTGGGGGGGCCCTCGAACACTGAAGCTTTCTTT.

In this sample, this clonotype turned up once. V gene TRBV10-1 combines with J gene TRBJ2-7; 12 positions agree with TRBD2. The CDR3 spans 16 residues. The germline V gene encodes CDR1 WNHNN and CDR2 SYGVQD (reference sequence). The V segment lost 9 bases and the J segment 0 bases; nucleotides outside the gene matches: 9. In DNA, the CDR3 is TGCGCCAGGGGCCTGACTAGCGGGGGACCCTCCTACGAGCAGTACTTC. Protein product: CARGLTSGGPSYEQYF.

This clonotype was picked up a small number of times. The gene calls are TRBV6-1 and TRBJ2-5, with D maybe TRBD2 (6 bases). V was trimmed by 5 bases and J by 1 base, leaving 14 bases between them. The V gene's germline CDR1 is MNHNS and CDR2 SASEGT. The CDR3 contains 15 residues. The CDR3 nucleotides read TGTGCCAGCAGTCCCGCCGGGGAGGTCCAAGAGACCCAGTACTTC. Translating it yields CASSPAGEVQETQYF.

CDR3 sequence reads: CASSVASGRGEQYF. The DNA for the CDR3 is TGTGCCAGCAGCGTAGCTAGCGGGAGGGGCGAGCAGTACTTC. This chain links TRBV9 with TRBJ2-7; TRBD2 matches at 12 bases. The CDR3 runs 14 residues. J was trimmed by 6 bases and V by 0 bases; bases with no gene match: 1. CDR1 is SGDLS and CDR2 is YYNGEE in the germline V gene.

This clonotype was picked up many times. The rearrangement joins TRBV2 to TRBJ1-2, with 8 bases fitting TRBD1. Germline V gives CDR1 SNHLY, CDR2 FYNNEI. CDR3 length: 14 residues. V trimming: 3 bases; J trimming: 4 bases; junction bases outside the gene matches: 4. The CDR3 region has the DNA TGTGCCAGCAGTGAGTCGGGACAGGTCTATGGCTACACCTTC. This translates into CASSESGQVYGYTF.

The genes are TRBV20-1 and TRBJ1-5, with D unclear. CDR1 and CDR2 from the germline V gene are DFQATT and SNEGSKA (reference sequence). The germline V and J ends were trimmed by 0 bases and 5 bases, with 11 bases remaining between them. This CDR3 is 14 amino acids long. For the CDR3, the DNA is TGCAGTGCTAGAGATGTTGAACCAGATCAGCCCCAGCATTTT. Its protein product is CSARDVEPDQPQHF.

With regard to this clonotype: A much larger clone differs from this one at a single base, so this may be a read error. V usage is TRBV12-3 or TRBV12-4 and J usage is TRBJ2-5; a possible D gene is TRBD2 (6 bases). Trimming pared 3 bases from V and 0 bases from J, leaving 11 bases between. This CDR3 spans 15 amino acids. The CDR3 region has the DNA TGTGCCAGCAGTTTGGCAGCGGGTAACCAAGAGACCCAGTACTTC. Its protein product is CASSLAAGNQETQYF.

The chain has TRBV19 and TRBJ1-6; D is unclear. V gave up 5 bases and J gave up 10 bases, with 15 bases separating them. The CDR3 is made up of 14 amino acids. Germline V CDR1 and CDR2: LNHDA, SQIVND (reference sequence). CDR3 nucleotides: TGTGCCAGTAGTCCGCCAGGAATGGACTCACCCCTCCACTTT. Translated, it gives CASSPPGMDSPLHF.

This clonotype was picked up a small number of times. In DNA, the CDR3 is TGTGCCAGCAGTTACCAACAGGGGTTGGAGCAGTACTTC. It specifies CASSYQQGLEQYF. The chain joins TRBV6-2 or TRBV6-3 to TRBJ2-7; the match to TRBD1 covers 7 bases. This CDR3 contains 13 residues. Germline CDR1 is MNHEY and CDR2 is SVGEGT. The trim removed 2 bases at V and 7 bases at J, leaving 5 bases unmatched.

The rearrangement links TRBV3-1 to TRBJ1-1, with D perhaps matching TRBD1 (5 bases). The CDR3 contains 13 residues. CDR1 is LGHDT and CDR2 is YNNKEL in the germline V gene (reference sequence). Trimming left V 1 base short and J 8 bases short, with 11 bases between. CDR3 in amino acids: CASSQARAGEAFF. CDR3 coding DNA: TGTGCCAGCAGCCAAGCCAGGGCGGGCGAAGCTTTCTTT.

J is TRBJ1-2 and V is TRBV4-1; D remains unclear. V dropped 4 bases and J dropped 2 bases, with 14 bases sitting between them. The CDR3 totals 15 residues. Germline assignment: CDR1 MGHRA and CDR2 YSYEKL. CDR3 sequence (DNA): TGCGCCAGCAGCCCCGGGGTGGGCCAAAACTATGGCTACACCTTC. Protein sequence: CASSPGVGQNYGYTF.

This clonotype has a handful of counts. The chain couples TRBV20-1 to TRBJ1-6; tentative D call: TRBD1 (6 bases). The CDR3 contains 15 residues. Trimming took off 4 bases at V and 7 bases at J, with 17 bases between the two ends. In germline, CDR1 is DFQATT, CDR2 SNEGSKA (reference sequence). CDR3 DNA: TGCAGTGCTACGACCCCCCTGGGGGCAAATTCACCCCTCCACTTT. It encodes CSATTPLGANSPLHF.

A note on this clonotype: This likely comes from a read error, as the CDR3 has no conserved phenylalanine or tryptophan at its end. Here the CDR3 DNA reads TGTGCCAGCAGTCTTAGCGGGAGGAGCTACGAGCAGTACTCC. Encoded protein: CASSLSGRSYEQYS. This chain joins TRBV7-3 and TRBJ2-7; 10 bases agree with TRBD2. V lost 6 bases, J lost 3 bases, and 5 bases stayed unmatched. Germline values: CDR1 SGHTA, CDR2 FQGTGA. The CDR3 extends over 14 amino acids.

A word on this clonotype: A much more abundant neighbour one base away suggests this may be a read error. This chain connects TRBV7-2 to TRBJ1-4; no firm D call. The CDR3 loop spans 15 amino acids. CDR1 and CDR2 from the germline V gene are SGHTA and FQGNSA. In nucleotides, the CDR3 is TGTGCCAGCAGCTTAGACGGTGCAACTAATGAAAAACTGTGTTTT. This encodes CASSLDGATNEKLCF.

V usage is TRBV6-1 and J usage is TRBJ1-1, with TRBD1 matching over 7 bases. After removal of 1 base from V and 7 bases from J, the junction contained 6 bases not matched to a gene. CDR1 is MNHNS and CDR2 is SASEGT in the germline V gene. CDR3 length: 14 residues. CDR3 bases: TGTGCCAGCAGTGAAGTCAACAGGGGCGGTGAAGCTTTCTTT. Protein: CASSEVNRGGEAFF.

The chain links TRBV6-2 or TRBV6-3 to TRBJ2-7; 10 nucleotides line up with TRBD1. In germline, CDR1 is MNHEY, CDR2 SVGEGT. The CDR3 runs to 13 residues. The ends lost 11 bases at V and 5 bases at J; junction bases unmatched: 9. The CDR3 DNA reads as TGTGCCGTCCTCGGGACAGGGGTTGACGAGCAGTACTTC. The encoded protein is CAVLGTGVDEQYF.

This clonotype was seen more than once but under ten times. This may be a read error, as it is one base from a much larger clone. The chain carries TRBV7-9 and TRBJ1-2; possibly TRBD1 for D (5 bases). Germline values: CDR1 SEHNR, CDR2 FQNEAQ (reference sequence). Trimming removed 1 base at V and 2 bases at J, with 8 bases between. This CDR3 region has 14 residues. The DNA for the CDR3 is TGTGCCAGCAGCTTAGGACAGCAGAACTATGGCTACACCTTC. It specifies CASSLGQQNYGYTF.